This TCR beta chain was profiled in a study of Graves' ophthalmopathy and Graves' hyperthyroidism. Ten or more counts support this clonotype. What it binds is not known. Diagnosis used clinical symptoms, serum thyroxine, TRAb, thyroid ultrasound and orbital computed tomography. Out of around 10 ml of fresh peripheral blood, PBMCs were obtained. Amplification from RNA transcripts yielded the TCR beta CDR3 regions. HTBI primers were used in a first-round RT-PCR, which preceded a second-round multiplex PCR. From the multiplex PCR reads, TCRdb called clonotypes with MiXCR, one entry per CDR3 protein. The sample lists about 210,000 distinct CDR3 sequences, under 30% seen once, with over 7.5% in the top ten. Whole-study findings and limits: Ophthalmopathy progression prediction by the model yielded a sensitivity of about 68% and a specificity of 72% to 75%.

Sample: peripheral blood. This receptor was identified in a man between 45 and 60 years old with Graves' ophthalmopathy.

CDR3 DNA: TGTGCCAGCAGTTTAACGGCTTACTCCTACGAGCAGTACTTC. This translates into CASSLTAYSYEQYF. The rearrangement links TRBV27 to TRBJ2-7; D unclear. The CDR3 covers 14 residues. Deletions cut 2 bases from V and 0 bases from J, with 8 bases between. Per the germline V gene, CDR1 is MNHEY and CDR2 is SMNVEV (reference sequence).